This TCR beta chain is drawn from a study of cytomegalovirus exposure and HLA in healthy donors. V was pared by 1 base and J by 3 bases, with 10 bases between. Germline V lookup: CDR1 SGHTA, CDR2 FQGNSA. CDR3 length: 16 amino acids. PCR involved 60 Vbeta and 13 Jbeta primers. Method: immunoSEQ multiplex PCR; TCRdb's copy keeps in-frame clones and lacks some. The table includes 85,000 to 130,000 clones, roughly 70% detected once. The sequenced sample consisted of PBMCs. The chain joins TRBV7-2 to TRBJ1-6; D not resolved. This receptor was obtained from a woman younger than 35 in good health and CMV-seropositive. The CDR3 here is CASSLVSGSYNSPLHF. DNA for the CDR3: TGTGCCAGCAGCTTAGTCTCAGGCAGCTATAATTCACCCCTCCACTTT.